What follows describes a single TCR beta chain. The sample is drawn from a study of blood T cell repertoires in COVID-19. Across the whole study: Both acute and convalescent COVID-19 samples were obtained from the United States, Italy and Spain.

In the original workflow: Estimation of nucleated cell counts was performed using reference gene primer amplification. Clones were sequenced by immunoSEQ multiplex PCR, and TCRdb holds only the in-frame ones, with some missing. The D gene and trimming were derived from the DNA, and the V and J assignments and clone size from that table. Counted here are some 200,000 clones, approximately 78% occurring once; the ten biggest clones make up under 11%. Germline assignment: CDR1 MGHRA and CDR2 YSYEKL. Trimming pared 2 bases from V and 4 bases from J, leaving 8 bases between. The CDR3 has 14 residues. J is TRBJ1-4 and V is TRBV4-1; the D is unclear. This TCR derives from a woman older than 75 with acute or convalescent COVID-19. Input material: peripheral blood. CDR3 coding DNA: TGCGCCAGCAGCCAACAGGACTTTAATGAAAAACTGTTTTTT. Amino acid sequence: CASSQQDFNEKLFF.